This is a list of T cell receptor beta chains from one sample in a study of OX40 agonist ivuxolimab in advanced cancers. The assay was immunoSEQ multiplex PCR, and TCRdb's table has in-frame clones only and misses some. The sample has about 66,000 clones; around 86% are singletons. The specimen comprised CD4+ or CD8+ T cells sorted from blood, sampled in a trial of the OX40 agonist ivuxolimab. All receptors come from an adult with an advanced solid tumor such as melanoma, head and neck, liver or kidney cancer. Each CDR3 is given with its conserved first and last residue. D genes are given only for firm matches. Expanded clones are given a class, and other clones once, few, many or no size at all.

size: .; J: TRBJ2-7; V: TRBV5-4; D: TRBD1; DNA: TGTGCCAGCAGACCCCGGGACAGGGACTACGAGCAGTACTTC; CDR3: CASRPRDRDYEQYF
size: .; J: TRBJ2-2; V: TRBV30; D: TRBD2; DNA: TGTGCCTGGAGTAGACTAGCGGGGACCGGGGAGCTGTTTTTT; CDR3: CAWSRLAGTGELFF
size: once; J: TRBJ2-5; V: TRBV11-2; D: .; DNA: TGTGCCAGCAGCTTAGTTGGAGGGGTAGGAGAGACCCAGTACTTC; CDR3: CASSLVGGVGETQYF
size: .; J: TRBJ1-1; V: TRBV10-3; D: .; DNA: TGTGCCATCAGTGAGCCTCAGGGGTGGCGAGCTTTCTTT; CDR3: CAISEPQGWRAFF
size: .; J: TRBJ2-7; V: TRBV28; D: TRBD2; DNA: TGTGCCAGCAGTCGATTAGCGGGAGGGCCCTACGAGCAGTACTTC; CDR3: CASSRLAGGPYEQYF
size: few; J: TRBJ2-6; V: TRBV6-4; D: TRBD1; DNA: TGTGCCAGCAGTGACGGGACAGAACGCTCTGGGGCCAACGTCCTGACTTTC; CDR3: CASSDGTERSGANVLTF
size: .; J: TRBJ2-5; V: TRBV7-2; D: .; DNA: TGTGCCAGCAGCTCCCTCGGGGCGGAAGAGACCCAGTACTTC; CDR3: CASSSLGAEETQYF
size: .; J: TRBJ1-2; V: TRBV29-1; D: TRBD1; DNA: TGCAGCGTTGAAGCTTTGACAGGGCTCCGATATGGCTACACCTTC; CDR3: CSVEALTGLRYGYTF
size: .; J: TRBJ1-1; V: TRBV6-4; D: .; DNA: TGTGCCAGCACCACCGGGGGGGAAACTGAAGCTTTCTTT; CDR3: CASTTGGETEAFF
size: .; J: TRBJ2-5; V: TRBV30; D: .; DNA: TGTGCCTGGAGTGTAGTCGGCGGCGGGACAAAAGAGACCCAGTACTTC; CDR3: CAWSVVGGGTKETQYF
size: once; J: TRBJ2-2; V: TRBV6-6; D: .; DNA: TGTGCCAGCACCATCCAGGGCACCGGGGAGCTGTTTTTT; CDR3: CASTIQGTGELFF
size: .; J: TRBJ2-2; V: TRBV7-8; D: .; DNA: TGTGCCAGCAGCTTAGAAGGGACACAGAATTCTGGGGAGCTGTTTTTT; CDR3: CASSLEGTQNSGELFF
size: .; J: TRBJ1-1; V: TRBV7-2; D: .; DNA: TGTGCCAGCAGCTTACAGGAGATGAACACTGAAGCTTTCTTC; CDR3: CASSLQEMNTEAFF
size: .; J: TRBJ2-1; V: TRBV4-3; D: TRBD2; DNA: TGCGCCAGCAGCCCCCGACTAGCGGGATGGTACAATGAGCAGTTCTTC; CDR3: CASSPRLAGWYNEQFF
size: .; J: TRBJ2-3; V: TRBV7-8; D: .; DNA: TGTGCCAGCAGCCTTCGTGAGGGGAGGACAGATACGCAGTATTTT; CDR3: CASSLREGRTDTQYF
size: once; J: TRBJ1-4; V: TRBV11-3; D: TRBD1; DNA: TGTGCCAGCAGCTCCGGGACAGGGGATGAAAAACTGTTTTTT; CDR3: CASSSGTGDEKLFF
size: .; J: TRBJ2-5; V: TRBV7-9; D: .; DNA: TGTGCCAGCAGCTATCCAAATGGAGTTCAAGAGACCCAGTACTTC; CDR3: CASSYPNGVQETQYF